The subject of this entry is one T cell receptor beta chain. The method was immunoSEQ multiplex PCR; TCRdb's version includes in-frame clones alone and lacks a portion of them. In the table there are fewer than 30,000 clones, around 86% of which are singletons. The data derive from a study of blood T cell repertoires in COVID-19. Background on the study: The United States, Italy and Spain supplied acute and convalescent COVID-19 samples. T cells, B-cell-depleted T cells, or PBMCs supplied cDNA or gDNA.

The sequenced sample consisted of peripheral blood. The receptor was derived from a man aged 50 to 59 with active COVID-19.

Here the CDR3 DNA reads TGTGCCTGGAAAGGGTACGGACTAGCGAACACCGGGGAGCTGTTTTTT. Translating it yields CAWKGYGLANTGELFF. This chain joins TRBV30 and TRBJ2-2, with 7 bases aligning to TRBD2. The CDR3 length is 16 residues. Unmatched junction bases numbered 8, after V lost 4 bases and J lost 0 bases. Germline values: CDR1 GTSNPN, CDR2 SVGIG (reference sequence).